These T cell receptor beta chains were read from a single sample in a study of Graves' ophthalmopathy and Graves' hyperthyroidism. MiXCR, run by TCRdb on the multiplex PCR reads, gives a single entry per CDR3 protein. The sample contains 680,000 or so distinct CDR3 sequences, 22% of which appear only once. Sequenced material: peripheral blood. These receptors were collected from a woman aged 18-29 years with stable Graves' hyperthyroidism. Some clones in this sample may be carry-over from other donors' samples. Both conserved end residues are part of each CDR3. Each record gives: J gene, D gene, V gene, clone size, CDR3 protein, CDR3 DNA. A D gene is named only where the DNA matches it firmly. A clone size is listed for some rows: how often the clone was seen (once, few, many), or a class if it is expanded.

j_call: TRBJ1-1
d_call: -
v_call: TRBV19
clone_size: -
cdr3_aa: CASIKYGWGSEAFF
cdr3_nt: TGTGCCAGTATTAAATACGGGTGGGGGTCCGAAGCTTTCTTT

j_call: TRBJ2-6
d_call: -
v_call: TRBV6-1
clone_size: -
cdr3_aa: CASSETLFPGANVLTF
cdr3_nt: TGTGCCAGCAGTGAAACCCTCTTTCCTGGGGCCAACGTCCTGACTTTC

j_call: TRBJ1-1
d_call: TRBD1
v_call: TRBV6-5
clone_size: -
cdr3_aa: CASSYRAGGTEACF
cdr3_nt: TGTGCCAGCAGTTACAGGGCAGGGGGGACTGAAGCTTGCTTT

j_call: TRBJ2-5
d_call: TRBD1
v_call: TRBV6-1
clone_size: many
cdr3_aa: CASTLTGGRETQYF
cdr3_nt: TGTGCCAGCACCTTGACAGGGGGACGGGAGACCCAGTACTTC

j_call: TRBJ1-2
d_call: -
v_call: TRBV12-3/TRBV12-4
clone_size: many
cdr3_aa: CASSLHPVGYGYTF
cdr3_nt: TGTGCCAGCAGCCTACACCCCGTCGGCTATGGCTACACCTTC

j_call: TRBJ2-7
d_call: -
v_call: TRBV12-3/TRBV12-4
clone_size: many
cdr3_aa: CASSSVQGGFYEQYF
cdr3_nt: TGTGCCAGCAGTTCCGTCCAGGGTGGCTTCTACGAGCAGTACTTC

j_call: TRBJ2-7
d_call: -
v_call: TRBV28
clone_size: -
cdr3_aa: CASSLEVGAYEQYF
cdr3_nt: TGTGCCAGCAGTTTAGAGGTTGGAGCCTACGAGCAGTACTTC

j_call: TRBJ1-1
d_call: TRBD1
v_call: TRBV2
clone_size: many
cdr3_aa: CASSDQGQGVTEAFF
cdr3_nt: TGTGCCAGCAGTGACCAGGGACAGGGAGTCACTGAAGCTTTCTTT

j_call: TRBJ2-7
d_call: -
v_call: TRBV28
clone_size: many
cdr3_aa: CANSRKGYEQYF
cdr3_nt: TGTGCCAACTCTCGAAAGGGGTACGAGCAGTACTTC

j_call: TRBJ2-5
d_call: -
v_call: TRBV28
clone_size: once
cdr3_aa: CASSPGGAEETQYF
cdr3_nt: TGTGCCAGCAGCCCAGGGGGGGCTGAAGAGACCCAGTACTTC

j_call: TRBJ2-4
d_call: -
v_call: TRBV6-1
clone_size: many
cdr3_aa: CASSERQVNGNIQYF
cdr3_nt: TGTGCCAGCAGTGAAAGACAGGTGAATGGAAACATTCAGTACTTC

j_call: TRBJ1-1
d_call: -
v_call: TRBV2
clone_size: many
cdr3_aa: CASRDRQVTEAFF
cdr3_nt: TGTGCCAGCAGGGACCGACAGGTCACTGAAGCTTTCTTT

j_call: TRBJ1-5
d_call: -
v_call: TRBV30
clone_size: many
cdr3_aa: CAWSVSGQGSHQPQHF
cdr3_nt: TGTGCCTGGAGTGTAAGTGGACAAGGGAGTCATCAGCCCCAGCATTTT

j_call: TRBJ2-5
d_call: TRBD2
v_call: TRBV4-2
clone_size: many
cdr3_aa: CASSQEASGGKTQYF
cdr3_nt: TGTGCCAGCAGCCAAGAGGCTAGCGGCGGGAAGACCCAGTACTTC

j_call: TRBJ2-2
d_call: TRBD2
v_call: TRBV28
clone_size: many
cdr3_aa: CASTDGRLETGELFF
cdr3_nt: TGTGCCAGCACCGACGGGAGGCTTGAAACCGGGGAGCTGTTTTTT

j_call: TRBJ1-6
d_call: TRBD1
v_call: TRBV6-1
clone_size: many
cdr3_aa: CASSDLGQVGSPLHF
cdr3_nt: TGTGCCAGCAGTGATTTGGGACAGGTTGGTTCACCCCTCCACTTT

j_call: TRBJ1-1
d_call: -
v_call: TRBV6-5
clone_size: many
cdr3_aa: CASSYRGASLNTEAFF
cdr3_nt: TGTGCCAGCAGTTACAGGGGTGCGTCTCTGAACACTGAAGCTTTCTTT

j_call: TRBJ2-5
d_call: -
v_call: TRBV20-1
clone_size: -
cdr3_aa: CSATTGTGETQYF
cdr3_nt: TGCAGTGCCACCACAGGGACCGGGGAGACCCAGTACTTC

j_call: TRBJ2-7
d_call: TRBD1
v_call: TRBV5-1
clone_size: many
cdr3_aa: CASSLGYRGEEQYF
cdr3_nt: TGCGCCAGCAGCTTGGGTTACAGGGGTGAGGAGCAGTACTTC

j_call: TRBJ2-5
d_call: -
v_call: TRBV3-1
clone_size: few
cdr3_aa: CASSPWMREETQYF
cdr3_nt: TGTGCCAGCTCACCGTGGATGCGGGAAGAGACCCAGTACTTC

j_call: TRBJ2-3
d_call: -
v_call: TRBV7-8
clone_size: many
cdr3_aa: CASSRGTSTDTQYF
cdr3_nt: TGTGCCAGCAGCCGGGGCACTAGCACAGATACGCAGTATTTT

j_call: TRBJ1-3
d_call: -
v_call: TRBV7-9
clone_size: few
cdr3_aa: CASSFLQFSGNTIYF
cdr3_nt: TGTGCCAGCAGCTTCCTTCAATTCTCTGGAAACACCATATATTTT

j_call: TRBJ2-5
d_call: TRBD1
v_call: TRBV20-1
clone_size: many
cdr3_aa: CSASVAGGEETQYF
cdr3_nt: TGCAGTGCTAGTGTGGCAGGGGGCGAAGAGACCCAGTACTTC

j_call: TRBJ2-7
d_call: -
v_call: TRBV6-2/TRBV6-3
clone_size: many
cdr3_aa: CASNLRGRSYEQYF
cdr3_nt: TGTGCCAGCAACCTCCGGGGTAGATCCTACGAGCAGTACTTC

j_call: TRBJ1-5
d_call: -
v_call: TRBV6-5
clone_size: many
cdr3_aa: CASKRTDLSQPQHF
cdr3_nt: TGTGCCAGCAAACGGACAGACTTATCTCAGCCCCAGCATTTT

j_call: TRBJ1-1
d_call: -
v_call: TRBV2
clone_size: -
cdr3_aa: CAAWGGTEAFF
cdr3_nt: TGTGCCGCTTGGGGTGGAACTGAAGCTTTCTTT

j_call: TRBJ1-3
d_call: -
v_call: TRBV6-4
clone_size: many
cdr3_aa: CASRPTGTESSGNTIYF
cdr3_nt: TGTGCCAGCAGACCCACAGGGACTGAAAGCTCTGGAAACACCATATATTTT